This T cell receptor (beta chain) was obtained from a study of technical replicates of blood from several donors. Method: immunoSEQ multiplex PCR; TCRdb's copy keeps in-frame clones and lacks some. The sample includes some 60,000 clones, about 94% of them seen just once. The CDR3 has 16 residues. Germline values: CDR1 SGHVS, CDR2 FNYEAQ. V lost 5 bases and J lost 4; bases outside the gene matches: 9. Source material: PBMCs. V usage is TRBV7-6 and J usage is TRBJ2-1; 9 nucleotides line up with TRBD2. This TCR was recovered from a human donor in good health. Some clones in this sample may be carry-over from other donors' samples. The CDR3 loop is CASSPRTSVIYNEQFF. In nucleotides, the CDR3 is TGTGCCAGCAGCCCCCGGACTAGCGTAATTTACAATGAGCAGTTCTTC. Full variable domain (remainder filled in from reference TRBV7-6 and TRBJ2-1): GAGVSQSPRYKVTKRGQDVALRCDPISGHVSLYWYRQALGQGPEFLTYFNYEAQQDKSGLPNDRFSAERPEGSISTLTIQRTEQRDSAMYRCASSPRTSVIYNEQFFGPGTRLTVL.